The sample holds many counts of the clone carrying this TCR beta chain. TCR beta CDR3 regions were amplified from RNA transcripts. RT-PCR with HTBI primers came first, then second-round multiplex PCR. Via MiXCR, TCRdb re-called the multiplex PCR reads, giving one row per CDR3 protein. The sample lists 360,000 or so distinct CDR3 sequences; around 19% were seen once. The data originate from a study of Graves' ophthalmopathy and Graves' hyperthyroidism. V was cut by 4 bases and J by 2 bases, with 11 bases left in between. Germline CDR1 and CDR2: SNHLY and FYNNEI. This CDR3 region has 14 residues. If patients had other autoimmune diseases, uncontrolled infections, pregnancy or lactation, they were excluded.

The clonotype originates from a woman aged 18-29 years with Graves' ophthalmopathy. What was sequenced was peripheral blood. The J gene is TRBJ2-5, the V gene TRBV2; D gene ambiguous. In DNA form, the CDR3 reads TGTGCCAGCAGTGTCCTTGGGCTGCAAGAGACCCAGTACTTC. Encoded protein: CASSVLGLQETQYF. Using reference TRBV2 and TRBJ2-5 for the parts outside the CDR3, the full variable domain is EPEVTQTPSHQVTQMGQEVILRCVPISNHLYFYWYRQILGQKVEFLVSFYNNEISEKSEIFDDQFSVERPDGSNFTLKIRSTKLEDSAMYFCASSVLGLQETQYFGPGTRLLVL.